The T cell receptor (beta chain) described here comes from a study of blood T cells in healthy people across ages. Using a J-beta primer mix together with a sample-barcoded 5' primer, a second PCR was run for about 6 to 11 cycles. Using its own MiXCR run on the 5' RACE reads, TCRdb lists one record per CDR3 protein. The sample has 1.2 million to 1.5 million distinct CDR3 sequences, 40% to 50% seen once. To note about this clonotype: Antigen specificity is unknown.

Germline assignment: CDR1 SEHNR and CDR2 FQNEAQ (reference sequence). The V gene lost 5 bases and the J gene lost 3 bases, with 10 bases spanning the gap. The CDR3 contains 13 residues. Study outcomes and limitations: In the absence of known donor CMV status, changes in expanded clonotypes were possibly confounded.

What was sequenced was blood. The V gene is TRBV7-9, the J gene TRBJ1-2; D is unresolved. This clonotype originated in a woman under 30 in good health. As DNA, the CDR3 is TGTGCCAGCAGCAACGAAAGGGACTATGGCTACACCTTC. Protein sequence: CASSNERDYGYTF.